The entry that follows covers one T cell receptor (beta chain) sequence. Its antigen is unknown. Without exception, sorted populations had purity beyond 95%. This specimen comes from a study of beta chain features in type 1 diabetes. For the study at large: Age, gender, cell numbers and subset yield matched between patients and controls. The examined sorted cells totaled under 120 million across samples. Whole-study results and caveats: A moderate, significant TCRB CDR3 shortening appeared in type 1 diabetes across four CD4+ subsets.

The authors reverse transcribed all of the isolated RNA, so sequencing captured expressed TCRB transcripts. Data came from immunoSEQ multiplex PCR; TCRdb stores just in-frame clones and leaves some out. Of roughly 500,000 clones in the sample, about an eighth are singletons; the top ten hold 0.04% to 0.05%. What was sequenced was naive CD4+ T cells from blood. This clonotype originated in a woman aged 18-29 years in good health.

This chain's CDR3 is CASSPRIGTLTLPNTEAFF. CDR3 in DNA: TGTGCCAGCAGCCCCCGTATAGGGACACTTACCCTGCCGAACACTGAAGCTTTCTTT. The chain combines TRBV27 with TRBJ1-1, with D possibly TRBD1 on 6 matching bases. Germline CDR1 MNHEY, CDR2 SMNVEV (reference sequence). V lost 6 bases, J lost 1 base, and 27 bases lay in between. This CDR3 spans 19 amino acids.